These 21 T cell receptor beta chains share one sample of origin, sequenced in a study of blood T cell repertoires in COVID-19. The assay was immunoSEQ multiplex PCR, and TCRdb's table has in-frame clones only and misses some. The sample consists of roughly 30,000 clones, around three quarters of them appearing once. Sequenced input: peripheral blood. The receptor source for this set is a man in his sixties or seventies with acute or convalescent COVID-19.

The V call is TRBV30, the J call TRBJ2-5; TRBD2 might be the D (6 bases). V lost 2 bases to trimming and J lost 5 bases, with 15 bases between them. Germline assignment: CDR1 GTSNPN and CDR2 SVGIG (reference sequence). This CDR3 spans 14 amino acids. The chain's CDR3 is CAWSTGTQVETQYF. CDR3 sequence (DNA): TGTGCCTGGAGTACGGGGACTCAGGTCGAGACCCAGTACTTC. Drawing the rest from reference TRBV30 and TRBJ2-5, the complete variable domain is SQTIHQWPATLVQPVGSPLSLECTVEGTSNPNLYWYRQAAGRGLQLLFYSVGIGQISSEVPQNLSASRPQDRQFILSSKKLLLSDSGFYLCAWSTGTQVETQYFGPGTRLLVL.

This chain uses TRBV28 with TRBJ1-5; 9 bases align to TRBD1. The CDR3 is 15 residues long. The junction had 4 bases not matched to a gene; V was cut back by 3 bases and J by 4 bases. From germline, CDR1 is MDHEN and CDR2 SYDVKM. The DNA for the CDR3 is TGTGCCAGCAGTTTCTCCGGGACAGGGAATCAGCCCCAGCATTTT. This codes for CASSFSGTGNQPQHF.

CDR3 coding DNA: TGTGCCAGCAGCGCCACTAGCGGGGACTACAATGAGCAGTTCTTC. Amino acid sequence: CASSATSGDYNEQFF. The chain recombines TRBV9 with TRBJ2-1; 10 bases agree with TRBD2. The germline V gene has CDR1 SGDLS and CDR2 YYNGEE. This CDR3 is built from 15 residues. V was pared by 3 bases and J by 3 bases, with 3 bases of the junction left unmatched.

The chain couples TRBV6-2 or TRBV6-3 to TRBJ2-7, with D possibly being TRBD2 (6 bases). The germline V gene has CDR1 MNHEY and CDR2 SVGEGT. The ends were cut back, 2 bases at V and 7 bases at J, with 15 bases in the middle. The CDR3 is 14 amino acids. CDR3 DNA sequence: TGTGCCAGCAGTTACGGGGGGACGCTGGGGGAGCAGTACTTC. Translated, it gives CASSYGGTLGEQYF.

The rearrangement joins TRBV28 to TRBJ1-5; D gene ambiguous. The CDR3 sequence is 11 residues long. The germline V and J ends were trimmed by 5 bases and 7 bases, with 6 bases remaining between them. Germline assignment: CDR1 MDHEN and CDR2 SYDVKM. The DNA for the CDR3 is TGTGCCAGCAGTGAGAACCAGCCCCAGCATTTT. It specifies CASSENQPQHF.

The CDR3 nucleotides read TGTGCCAGCACCCCGGACAGGGAATTCTGGGACGAGCAGTACTTC. Translating it yields CASTPDREFWDEQYF. The genes are TRBV28 and TRBJ2-7; 8 nucleotides match TRBD1. V trimming: 7 bases; J trimming: 5 bases; junction bases outside the gene matches: 13. Germline V gives CDR1 MDHEN, CDR2 SYDVKM. The CDR3 runs to 15 residues.

This clone showed up just once. The chain has TRBV28 and TRBJ2-1; 8 bases align to TRBD2. Germline values: CDR1 MDHEN, CDR2 SYDVKM. V was clipped by 6 bases and J by 0 bases; unmatched bases: 7. CDR3 length: 16 amino acids. The CDR3 sequence: CASRLSGMSSYNEQFF. In nucleotides, the CDR3 is TGTGCCAGCAGACTTAGCGGGATGTCCTCCTACAATGAGCAGTTCTTC.

The CDR3 spells CASRSGTGGLGEKLFF. Written as DNA, the CDR3 is TGTGCCAGCAGGTCCGGGACAGGGGGCCTTGGGGAAAAACTGTTTTTT. The chain employs TRBV28 and TRBJ1-4, with 12 bases identical to TRBD1. The CDR3 is 16 amino acids. V lost 6 bases to trimming and J lost 8 bases; unmatched junction nucleotides: 10. Germline-derived CDR1 and CDR2 are MDHEN and SYDVKM.

The J gene is TRBJ2-7, the V gene TRBV7-8; TRBD1 agrees at 8 bases. V lost 2 bases, J lost 3 bases, and 6 bases stayed unmatched. Germline V lookup: CDR1 SGHVS, CDR2 FQNEAQ. The CDR3 loop spans 15 amino acids. Here the CDR3 reads CASSLYRDRLYEQYF. The DNA of the CDR3 is TGTGCCAGCAGCTTATATAGGGACAGGCTCTACGAGCAGTACTTC. The full variable domain, in which reference TRBV7-8 and TRBJ2-7 provide the parts outside the CDR3, is GAGVSQSPRYKVAKRGQDVALRCDPISGHVSLFWYQQALGQGPEFLTYFQNEAQLDKSGLPSDRFFAERPEGSVSTLKIQRTQQEDSAVYLCASSLYRDRLYEQYFGPGTRLTVT.

The chain combines TRBV28 with TRBJ1-1; 7 nucleotides align to TRBD1. CDR3 length equals 16 residues. The junction had 9 bases not matched to a gene; V was cut back by 5 bases and J by 0 bases. CDR1 and CDR2 from the germline V gene are MDHEN and SYDVKM. The CDR3: CASSTAGGGLNTEAFF. The DNA for the CDR3 is TGTGCCAGCAGTACAGCAGGGGGTGGTTTGAACACTGAAGCTTTCTTT.

The chain links TRBV6-5 to TRBJ1-3; possibly TRBD1 for D (5 bases). The CDR3 totals 14 residues. In germline, CDR1 is MNHEY, CDR2 SVGAGI. Trimming left V 8 bases short and J 6 bases short, with 17 bases between. This CDR3 reads CASRDEQAVNTIYF. CDR3 coding DNA: TGTGCCAGCCGAGACGAACAGGCTGTAAACACCATATATTTT.

This chain joins TRBV27 and TRBJ1-1; D may be TRBD1 (6 bases). This CDR3 has 14 amino acids. The ends were cut back, 4 bases at V and 4 bases at J, with 13 bases in the middle. Germline V lookup: CDR1 MNHEY, CDR2 SMNVEV (reference sequence). The CDR3 sequence is CASSSRGASTEAFF. CDR3 sequence (DNA): TGTGCCAGCAGTTCCCGGGGGGCGAGCACTGAAGCTTTCTTT.

The rearrangement joins TRBV6-2 or TRBV6-3 to TRBJ1-4; perhaps TRBD1 as D (5 bases). CDR3 length: 14 residues. Trimming took off 6 bases at V and 6 bases at J, with 14 bases between the two ends. CDR1 and CDR2 from the germline V gene are MNHEY and SVGEGT. The CDR3 region is CASSPSGQYEKLFF. DNA of the CDR3: TGTGCCAGCAGCCCCTCAGGGCAGTATGAAAAACTGTTTTTT.

V usage is TRBV13 and J usage is TRBJ2-7; 8 nucleotides line up with TRBD2. CDR1 is PRHDT, CDR2 FYEKMQ, per germline (reference sequence). J lost 3 bases, V lost 0 bases, and 1 base had no gene match. The CDR3 sequence is 14 residues long. The chain's CDR3 is CASSLGTSGYEQYF. As DNA, the CDR3 is TGTGCCAGCAGCTTAGGAACTAGCGGCTACGAGCAGTACTTC.

V usage is TRBV19 and J usage is TRBJ2-7; D uncertain. With 4 bases removed from V and 5 bases from J, the gap between germline ends came to 18 bases. From germline, CDR1 is LNHDA and CDR2 SQIVND (reference sequence). The CDR3 has 15 residues. This CDR3 reads CASSRPGGDRNEQYF. The CDR3 nucleotides are TGTGCCAGTAGTAGACCCGGCGGAGACCGGAACGAGCAGTACTTC.

V is TRBV24-1 and J is TRBJ2-7; 14 bases fit TRBD2. CDR1 and CDR2 from the germline V gene are KGHDR and SFDVKD. J gave up 9 bases and V 4 bases, and 13 bases lay outside the gene matches. The CDR3 is 17 residues long. The CDR3 nucleotides are TGTGCCACCAGTGAGGGAAGACTAGCGGGAGGGGGCCGGGTGCAGTACTTC. Translating it yields CATSEGRLAGGGRVQYF.

This chain joins TRBV19 and TRBJ2-5; D perhaps matches TRBD1 (5 bases). The germline V and J ends were trimmed by 2 bases and 4 bases, with 8 bases remaining between them. Germline-derived CDR1 and CDR2 are LNHDA and SQIVND (reference sequence). The CDR3 loop spans 13 amino acids. The CDR3 DNA reads TGTGCCAGTAGTATACAGGGTGCAGAGACCCAGTACTTC. Translation gives CASSIQGAETQYF.

This chain joins TRBV30 and TRBJ1-5, with D perhaps matching TRBD1 (5 bases). Germline lookup yields CDR1 GTSNPN and CDR2 SVGIG (reference sequence). V was clipped by 5 bases and J by 2 bases, with 13 bases between them. The CDR3 is made up of 14 amino acids. CDR3 loop: CAWGTSLGNQPQHF. CDR3 in DNA: TGTGCCTGGGGGACTTCCCTCGGCAATCAGCCCCAGCATTTT.

This chain connects TRBV10-3 to TRBJ1-5; 7 bases align to TRBD1. Unmatched junction bases numbered 5, after V lost 6 bases and J lost 3 bases. The CDR3 totals 14 residues. Germline lookup yields CDR1 ENHRY and CDR2 SYGVKD. The DNA of the CDR3 is TGTGCCATCAGCAGACAGGGCGACAATCAGCCCCAGCATTTT. Its translation: CAISRQGDNQPQHF.

V and J are TRBV28 and TRBJ2-3, with 7 bases aligning to TRBD2. The CDR3 totals 14 residues. Germline V CDR1 and CDR2: MDHEN, SYDVKM. V lost 3 bases and J lost 4; bases outside the gene matches: 4. CDR3 amino acids: CASSLGGSADTQYF. CDR3 DNA: TGTGCCAGCAGTTTGGGGGGGAGTGCAGATACGCAGTATTTT.

CDR3 residues: CASKSRTDYGYTF. CDR3 bases: TGTGCCAGCAAATCCAGGACAGACTATGGCTACACCTTC. This chain joins TRBV7-2 and TRBJ1-2; the D gene is possibly TRBD1 (6 bases). Germline-derived CDR1 and CDR2 are SGHTA and FQGNSA. V was clipped by 7 bases and J by 3 bases, with 12 bases between them. This CDR3 has 13 residues. The full variable domain, its missing parts supplied by reference TRBV7-2 and TRBJ1-2, is GAGVSQSPSNKVTEKGKDVELRCDPISGHTALYWYRQSLGQGLEFLIYFQGNSAPDKSGLPSDRFSAERTGGSVSTLTIQRTQQEDSAVYLCASKSRTDYGYTFGSGTRLTVV.